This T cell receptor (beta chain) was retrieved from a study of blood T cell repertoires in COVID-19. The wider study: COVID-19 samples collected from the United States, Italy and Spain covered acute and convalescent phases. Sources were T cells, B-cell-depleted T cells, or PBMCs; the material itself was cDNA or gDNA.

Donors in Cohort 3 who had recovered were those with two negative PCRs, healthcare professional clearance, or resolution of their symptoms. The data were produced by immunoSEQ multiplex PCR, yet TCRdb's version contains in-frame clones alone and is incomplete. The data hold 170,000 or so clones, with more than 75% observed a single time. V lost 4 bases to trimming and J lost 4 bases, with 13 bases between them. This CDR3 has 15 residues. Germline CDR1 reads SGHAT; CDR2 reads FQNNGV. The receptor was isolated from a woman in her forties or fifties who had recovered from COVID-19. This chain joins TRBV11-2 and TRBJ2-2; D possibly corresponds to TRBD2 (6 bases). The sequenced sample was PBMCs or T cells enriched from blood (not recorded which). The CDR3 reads CASSSGRGGTGELFF. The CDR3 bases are TGTGCCAGCAGCTCAGGGCGGGGTGGCACCGGGGAGCTGTTTTTT.